The entry that follows covers one T cell receptor beta chain sequence. The antigen remains undetermined. The CDR3 runs 16 residues. CDR1 LGHNA and CDR2 YSLEER come from the germline V gene. The V gene end was trimmed by 3 bases and the J gene end by 1 base; junction bases not matched to a gene: 5. This sample was taken from a study of T cell repertoires in cytomegalovirus infection. Study information: CMV infection plus the matching HLA type was flagged by public TCR beta signatures. Study results and caveats: In two of eight donors, the top clonotype was HLA-C-restricted CMV-specific. The study identified carriers of CMV plus the relevant HLA from cumulative public TCR beta family frequency.

TCRdb re-called the reads with MiXCR, one entry per CDR3 protein. This sample has around 550,000 distinct CDR3 sequences, with about a quarter found just once. This chain links TRBV4-3 with TRBJ2-1, with 8 bases aligning to TRBD1. The sequence came from a human donor in good health (CMV status not recorded). Some clones in this sample may be carry-over from other donors' samples. Sequenced sample: PBMCs. CDR3 sequence: CASSQDRASSYNEQFF. CDR3 coding DNA: TGCGCCAGCAGCCAGGACAGGGCTAGTTCCTACAATGAGCAGTTCTTC.